This TCR beta chain was identified during a study of post-analysis software for immune sequencing data. On the study more broadly: Relapsing-remitting, secondary progressive and progressive-relapsing multiple sclerosis were all included among the disease courses. Study-wide results and caveats: The study found TRBV5-6, TRBV5-1 and TRBV20-1 among about 5 TRBV segments more frequent in patients than controls.

Germline CDR1 SGHKS, CDR2 YYEKEE (reference sequence). V was pared by 5 bases and J by 3 bases, with 8 bases of the junction left unmatched. The CDR3 is 16 residues long. This clonotype was counted between two and nine times. The antigen remains undetermined. Unique-molecular-identifier-tagged TCR beta cDNA libraries were used. cDNA molecules numbering about 480,000 came from roughly 0.93 to 9.6 million T cells. In TCRdb, the PCR reads were re-called with MiXCR into one record per CDR3 protein. The profile shows approximately 460,000 distinct CDR3 sequences, 45% of them singletons. The rearrangement uses TRBV5-5 and TRBJ2-3; 11 nucleotides line up with TRBD2. The sequence was obtained from a girl between 10 and 17 years old with multiple sclerosis. The sequenced sample consisted of blood. The CDR3 loop reads CASRLLAGELTDTQYF. The CDR3 DNA is TGTGCCAGCAGGCTACTAGCGGGAGAACTGACAGATACGCAGTATTTT.